A single sample is the source of the 32 T cell receptor beta chains below, sequenced in a study of human T cells and chemical hapten exposure (dated by TCRdb to the early 2020s). Receptor amplification or capture employed 5' RACE. Sequencing was performed on an Illumina MiSeq. Clones were called with MiXCR by TCRdb after fastp trimmed the public reads at Q25, and only in-frame beta chains were retained. Rows with a matching CDR3 protein are joined into one entry that keeps the most common DNA and genes. The sample table shows about 120,000 distinct CDR3 sequences, and roughly 18% are seen once. In total, the top ten clones hold around 2.7% of the sample. Unfractionated whole blood was collected in Tempus Blood RNA tubes, and total RNA was extracted from that blood. The receptors come from a human donor in good health.

In its sample, this clonotype was seen a few times. The chain has TRBV20-1 and TRBJ1-1; a weak D match, TRBD1 (6 bases). Trimming removed 3 bases at V and 4 bases at J, with 21 bases between. This CDR3 has 16 amino acids. Per the germline V gene, CDR1 is DFQATT and CDR2 is SNEGSKA (reference sequence). The chain's CDR3 is CSARKDSYRMGTEAFF. Written as DNA, the CDR3 is TGCAGTGCTAGGAAGGACAGTTACCGGATGGGCACTGAAGCTTTCTTT.

The J gene is TRBJ1-5, the V gene TRBV25-1, with D tentatively TRBD1 (6 bases). CDR1 and CDR2 (germline): MGHDK, SYGVNS. The CDR3 is 14 residues long. Trimming left V 7 bases short and J 2 bases short, with 12 bases between. CDR3 protein: CASKGGRGNQPQHF. The CDR3, as DNA: TGTGCCAGCAAGGGGGGACGAGGCAATCAGCCCCAGCATTTT. Based on the CDR3 plus reference TRBV25-1 and TRBJ1-5, the full variable domain is EADIYQTPRYLVIGTGKKITLECSQTMGHDKMYWYQQDPGMELHLIHYSYGVNSTEKGDLSSESTVSRIRTEHFPLTLESARPSHTSQYLCASKGGRGNQPQHFGDGTRLSIL.

This clonotype was counted a few times. CDR3 DNA: TGTGCCAGCAGCGTAGAAGGACAGGGTCGCGGTGAGCAGTTCTTC. This encodes CASSVEGQGRGEQFF. V gene TRBV9 combines with J gene TRBJ2-1, with 8 bases that match TRBD1. The CDR3 has 15 residues. With V trimmed by 0 bases and J by 9 bases, 8 bases remained unmatched. The germline gives CDR1 SGDLS, CDR2 YYNGEE.

This clonotype was picked up a small number of times. The gene calls are TRBV12-3 or TRBV12-4 and TRBJ1-6, with D maybe TRBD1 (5 bases). V was pared by 5 bases and J by 8 bases, with 7 bases between. The CDR3 totals 12 residues. Written as DNA, the CDR3 is TGTGCCAGCAGTCGAGGGGATTCACCCCTCCACTTT. This translates into CASSRGDSPLHF.

This chain links TRBV28 with TRBJ1-5, with a tentative D call TRBD1 (5 bases). Trimming pared 3 bases from V and 0 bases from J, leaving 9 bases between. Looked up from germline, CDR1 is MDHEN and CDR2 is SYDVKM. The CDR3 has 15 amino acids. DNA of the CDR3: TGTGCCAGCAGTTTGGGCAGGGCTAGCAATCAGCCCCAGCATTTT. It is translated as CASSLGRASNQPQHF.

Only a few counts were recorded for this clonotype. The chain has TRBV12-3 or TRBV12-4 and TRBJ2-1; D remains unclear. Trimming removed 6 bases from V and 9 bases from J, with 9 bases in between. The CDR3 has 11 residues. The CDR3: CASSNYGEQFF. The CDR3 DNA follows: TGTGCCAGCAGCAATTACGGTGAGCAGTTCTTC.

Only a few counts were recorded for this clonotype. The genes are TRBV6-5 and TRBJ2-3; perhaps TRBD2 as D (5 bases). This CDR3 region has 14 residues. Trimming shortened V by 1 base and J by 5 bases, and 10 bases separated the two germline ends. Looked up from germline, CDR1 is MNHEY and CDR2 is SVGAGI. The CDR3 sequence is CASSYYPGEDTQYF. Written as DNA, the CDR3 is TGTGCCAGCAGTTACTACCCCGGGGAAGATACGCAGTATTTT.

This chain connects TRBV28 to TRBJ2-5; no definite D call. V gave up 2 bases and J gave up 4 bases, with 5 bases separating them. Germline CDR1 is MDHEN and CDR2 is SYDVKM. CDR3 size: 12 residues. The CDR3: CASSLNGETQYF. CDR3 nucleotides: TGTGCCAGCAGTTTAAATGGAGAGACCCAGTACTTC. The full variable domain, rest sourced from reference TRBV28 and TRBJ2-5, is DVKVTQSSRYLVKRTGEKVFLECVQDMDHENMFWYRQDPGLGLRLIYFSYDVKMKEKGDIPEGYSVSREKKERFSLILESASTNQTSMYLCASSLNGETQYFGPGTRLLVL.

The DNA of the CDR3 is TGTGCCAGCACCCCAGTAAGCTCTGGGGCCAACGTCCTGACTTTC. Encoded protein: CASTPVSSGANVLTF. V and J are TRBV6-6 and TRBJ2-6; D gene ambiguous. The length of the CDR3 is 15 residues. Germline V lookup: CDR1 MNHNY, CDR2 SVGAGI (reference sequence). V lost 7 bases, J lost 0 bases, and 10 bases lay in between.

This chain links TRBV11-3 with TRBJ2-1, with D possibly TRBD1 on 6 matching bases. Trimming cost V 5 bases and J 4 bases, with 15 bases left between them. This CDR3 has 15 residues. Germline loops: CDR1 SGHNT, CDR2 YENEEA. The CDR3 DNA sequence: TGTGCCAGCAGCCCAGGGGTAGCGTCTTACAATGAGCAGTTCTTC. Amino acid sequence: CASSPGVASYNEQFF.

There are a few counts of this clonotype. The V and J genes are TRBV29-1 and TRBJ2-2, with TRBD1 as a possible D gene (6 bases). Germline assignment: CDR1 SQVTM and CDR2 ANQGSEA. There are 14 residues in the CDR3. Trimming took 6 bases from V and 1 from J, leaving 12 bases between them. The CDR3: CSVQARGNTGELFF. The CDR3 DNA sequence: TGCAGCGTGCAGGCCAGGGGGAACACCGGGGAGCTGTTTTTT.

The rearrangement uses TRBV28 and TRBJ2-1; D ambiguous. The CDR3 consists of 15 residues. Between the trimmed V and J ends, which lost 3 bases and 6 bases, there was a span of 15 bases. Germline CDR1 and CDR2: MDHEN and SYDVKM. CDR3 loop: CASSLGGLWSNEQFF. CDR3 bases: TGTGCCAGCAGTTTGGGTGGGTTGTGGAGCAATGAGCAGTTCTTC.

The chain carries TRBV20-1 and TRBJ2-2; TRBD2 aligns across 7 bases. This CDR3 has 17 amino acids. J gave up 6 bases and V 1 base, and 14 bases lay outside the gene matches. Germline loops: CDR1 DFQATT, CDR2 SNEGSKA (reference sequence). The CDR3, as DNA: TGCAGTGCTAGAGGGGGGGAGGGCTCAAGTCGTCCCGGGGAGCTGTTTTTT. Encoded protein: CSARGGEGSSRPGELFF.

There are many counts of this clonotype. The rearrangement uses TRBV27 and TRBJ1-4; a possible D gene is TRBD1 (6 bases). The CDR3 is 14 amino acids. V gave up 5 bases and J gave up 0 bases, with 7 bases separating them. Germline loops: CDR1 MNHEY, CDR2 SMNVEV (reference sequence). This CDR3 is CASSGQSTNEKLFF. Written as DNA, the CDR3 is TGTGCCAGCAGTGGACAGTCAACTAATGAAAAACTGTTTTTT.

The V and J genes are TRBV29-1 and TRBJ2-1; TRBD2 matches at 10 bases. The CDR3 has 12 residues. Germline V gene sequence: CDR1 SQVTM, CDR2 ANQGSEA. The J segment lost 9 bases and the V segment lost 3 bases, leaving 2 bases of the junction unmatched. The CDR3 here is CSVDVAGGEQFF. The CDR3 DNA reads as TGCAGCGTTGACGTAGCGGGAGGTGAGCAGTTCTTC.

The chain couples TRBV29-1 to TRBJ2-5; the D gene is possibly TRBD1 (6 bases). Trimming removed 6 bases at V and 0 bases at J, with 11 bases between. The CDR3 loop spans 13 amino acids. Germline loops: CDR1 SQVTM, CDR2 ANQGSEA. CDR3 region: CSVIRDNQETQYF. CDR3 coding DNA: TGCAGCGTAATCAGGGACAACCAAGAGACCCAGTACTTC.

The chain couples TRBV29-1 to TRBJ1-1, with D unresolved. Germline assignment: CDR1 SQVTM and CDR2 ANQGSEA. Trimming pared 6 bases from V and 4 bases from J, leaving 9 bases between. The length of the CDR3 is 11 residues. The CDR3 sequence is CSVAKGTEAFF. CDR3 in DNA: TGCAGCGTGGCGAAGGGCACTGAAGCTTTCTTT.

The chain employs TRBV4-1 and TRBJ2-5; the D gene is possibly TRBD1 (5 bases). CDR1 MGHRA and CDR2 YSYEKL come from the germline V gene. Trimming took 6 bases from V and 2 from J, leaving 13 bases between them. This CDR3 region has 14 residues. The CDR3 bases are TGCGCCAGCAGTCGAGAGACAGTACAAGAGACCCAGTACTTC. It translates to CASSRETVQETQYF.

This clonotype was recorded a few times. The J gene is TRBJ1-1, the V gene TRBV6-6; unclear D gene. Germline CDR1 and CDR2: MNHNY and SVGAGI (reference sequence). This CDR3 has 14 residues. Trimming left V 0 bases short and J 2 bases short, with 7 bases between. CDR3 region: CASSYSGVNTEAFF. In DNA, the CDR3 is TGTGCCAGCAGTTACTCTGGGGTTAACACTGAAGCTTTCTTT.

The V call is TRBV12-3 or TRBV12-4, the J call TRBJ2-1, with D perhaps TRBD2 (6 bases). The CDR3 is 14 amino acids. V was trimmed by 6 bases and J by 3 bases, leaving 12 bases between them. The CDR3 protein is CASSHIAVYNEQFF. The DNA for the CDR3 is TGTGCCAGCAGCCATATAGCGGTCTACAATGAGCAGTTCTTC.

This clonotype has more than one count but fewer than ten. CDR3 residues: CSVEVGGTGNTEAFF. CDR3 coding DNA: TGCAGCGTTGAAGTTGGGGGGACGGGAAACACTGAAGCTTTCTTT. The V gene is TRBV29-1, the J gene TRBJ1-1; D might be TRBD1 (5 bases). Germline V lookup: CDR1 SQVTM, CDR2 ANQGSEA. The CDR3 consists of 15 residues. The V end lost 1 base, the J end lost 2 bases, and 14 bases lay between the germline ends.

The V gene is TRBV6-6, the J gene TRBJ2-7; no firm D call. V was shortened by 0 bases and J by 2 bases, with 8 bases between the two germline ends. CDR3 length: 14 amino acids. CDR1 MNHNY and CDR2 SVGAGI come from the germline V gene (reference sequence). This CDR3 reads CASSYSGGTYEQYF. CDR3 DNA sequence: TGTGCCAGCAGTTACTCGGGCGGAACCTACGAGCAGTACTTC.

The chain links TRBV19 to TRBJ2-7; 9 nucleotides line up with TRBD1. Per the germline V gene, CDR1 is LNHDA and CDR2 is SQIVND (reference sequence). V trimming: 6 bases; J trimming: 0 bases; junction bases outside the gene matches: 6. The CDR3 length is 15 residues. CDR3: CASSIGTGSSYEQYF. CDR3 DNA: TGTGCCAGTAGCATCGGGACAGGGAGCTCCTACGAGCAGTACTTC.

The chain couples TRBV5-6 to TRBJ2-7, with D hard to call. V was clipped by 0 bases and J by 0 bases, with 4 bases between them. CDR3 size: 13 residues. From germline, CDR1 is SGHDT and CDR2 YYEEEE. The CDR3 region is CASSLVYSYEQYF. CDR3 nucleotide sequence: TGTGCCAGCAGCTTGGTCTACTCCTACGAGCAGTACTTC.

CDR3 nucleotides: TGTGCCAGCAGTCCCGTTAGGGGGTACGAGCAGTACTTC. This codes for CASSPVRGYEQYF. The chain links TRBV6-5 to TRBJ2-7; the D gene is possibly TRBD1 (6 bases). V shed 5 bases and J shed 4 bases, with 12 bases lying between them. This CDR3 is built from 13 residues. Germline CDR1 reads MNHEY; CDR2 reads SVGAGI.

The gene calls are TRBV11-2 and TRBJ2-1; TRBD1 matches 7 bases. This CDR3 contains 16 residues. The V gene end was trimmed by 2 bases and the J gene end by 3 bases; junction bases not matched to a gene: 7. The germline V gene has CDR1 SGHAT and CDR2 FQNNGV. This CDR3 reads CASSLYRTGDYNEQFF. Here the CDR3 DNA reads TGTGCCAGCAGCTTATATCGGACAGGAGACTACAATGAGCAGTTCTTC.

The sample holds a few counts of this clonotype. The chain joins TRBV9 to TRBJ2-3; D assignment may be TRBD1 or TRBD2 (6 bases each). There are 16 residues in the CDR3. Germline V gene sequence: CDR1 SGDLS, CDR2 YYNGEE. Trimming removed 2 bases from V and 6 bases from J, with 19 bases in between. The CDR3 DNA follows: TGTGCCAGCAGCGTCGACCCTTCCCGAGGGGGGGATACGCAGTATTTT. This translates into CASSVDPSRGGDTQYF.

A few counts support this clonotype. V is TRBV7-3 and J is TRBJ2-5; 7 positions agree with TRBD2. Germline V gives CDR1 SGHTA, CDR2 FQGTGA. The CDR3 length is 13 residues. V lost 0 bases, J lost 10 bases, and 5 bases stayed unmatched. CDR3 in amino acids: CASSLTDSGGQYF. CDR3 coding DNA: TGTGCCAGCAGCTTAACCGATTCGGGGGGCCAGTACTTC.

V and J are TRBV24-1 and TRBJ2-1, with D possibly being TRBD1 (5 bases). This CDR3 comprises 15 residues. Trimming cost V 0 bases and J 9 bases, with 14 bases left between them. Germline values: CDR1 KGHDR, CDR2 SFDVKD. The CDR3 loop is CATSDLARDRGEQFF. In DNA form, the CDR3 reads TGTGCCACCAGTGATTTGGCCAGAGATAGGGGTGAGCAGTTCTTC.

This clonotype was counted a few times. The chain joins TRBV6-5 to TRBJ1-1; no clear D. This CDR3 spans 14 amino acids. CDR1 and CDR2 (germline): MNHEY, SVGAGI. The V end was cut by 2 bases, the J end by 2 bases, with 9 bases between. CDR3 protein: CASSYGRFNTEAFF. In nucleotides, the CDR3 is TGTGCCAGCAGTTACGGGCGATTCAACACTGAAGCTTTCTTT.

This clonotype came up a few times. This rearrangement joins TRBV6-5 to TRBJ1-1; TRBD1 might be the D (5 bases). The CDR3 contains 17 residues. V lost 6 bases and J 0 bases, leaving 20 bases between the germline ends. Germline V gene lookup returns CDR1 MNHEY and CDR2 SVGAGI. CDR3: CASRAGGGPMMNTEAFF. CDR3 DNA: TGTGCCAGCAGGGCTGGGGGAGGGCCGATGATGAACACTGAAGCTTTCTTT.

The chain joins TRBV5-1 to TRBJ2-7; 8 positions match TRBD2. Unmatched junction bases numbered 7, after V lost 0 bases and J lost 5 bases. CDR1 is SGHRS and CDR2 is YFSETQ in the germline V gene. The CDR3 is made up of 15 amino acids. The CDR3 sequence is CASSLAELAGDEQYF. In DNA form, the CDR3 reads TGCGCCAGCAGCTTGGCCGAGCTAGCGGGCGACGAGCAGTACTTC.